This TCR beta chain was retrieved from a study of blood T cell repertoires in COVID-19. Study at large: PBMCs, B-cell-depleted T cells, or T cells provided the cDNA or gDNA that made up the material.

Generated by immunoSEQ multiplex PCR, the TCRdb table keeps only in-frame clones and is missing some. The table lists 120,000 to 150,000 clones, around 89% of them singletons. The CDR3 covers 15 residues. Germline V gene data show CDR1 as GTSNPN and CDR2 as SVGIG (reference sequence). V lost 2 bases to trimming and J lost 0 bases, with 11 bases between them. Sequenced material: peripheral blood. This rearrangement joins TRBV30 to TRBJ1-5; D perhaps matches TRBD1 (6 bases). The origin of this receptor is a human donor in a cohort sampled during active COVID-19. The chain's CDR3 is CAWSRQTGSNQPQHF. The CDR3 DNA reads as TGTGCCTGGAGTCGACAGACAGGTAGCAATCAGCCCCAGCATTTT. The full variable domain, rest sourced from reference TRBV30 and TRBJ1-5, is SQTIHQWPATLVQPVGSPLSLECTVEGTSNPNLYWYRQAAGRGLQLLFYSVGIGQISSEVPQNLSASRPQDRQFILSSKKLLLSDSGFYLCAWSRQTGSNQPQHFGDGTRLSIL.